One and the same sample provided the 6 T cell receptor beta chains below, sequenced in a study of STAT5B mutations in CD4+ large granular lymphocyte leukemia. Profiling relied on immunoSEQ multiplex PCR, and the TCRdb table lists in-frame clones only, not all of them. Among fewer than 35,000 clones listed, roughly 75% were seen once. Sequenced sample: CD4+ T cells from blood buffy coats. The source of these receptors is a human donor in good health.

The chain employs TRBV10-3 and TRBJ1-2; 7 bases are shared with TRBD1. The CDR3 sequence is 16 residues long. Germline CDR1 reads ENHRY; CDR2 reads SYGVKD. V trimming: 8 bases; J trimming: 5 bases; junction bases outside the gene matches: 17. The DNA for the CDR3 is TGTGCCATCGGGAGGGGAGAGACAGGGCCCAGATATGGCTACACCTTC. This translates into CAIGRGETGPRYGYTF.

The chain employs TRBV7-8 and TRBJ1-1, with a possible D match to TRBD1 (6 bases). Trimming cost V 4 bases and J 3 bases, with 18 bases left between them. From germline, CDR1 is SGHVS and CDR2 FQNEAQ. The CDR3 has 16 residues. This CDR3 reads CASSSQQGPVHTEAFF. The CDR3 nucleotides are TGTGCCAGCAGCTCCCAACAGGGTCCGGTTCACACTGAAGCTTTCTTT.

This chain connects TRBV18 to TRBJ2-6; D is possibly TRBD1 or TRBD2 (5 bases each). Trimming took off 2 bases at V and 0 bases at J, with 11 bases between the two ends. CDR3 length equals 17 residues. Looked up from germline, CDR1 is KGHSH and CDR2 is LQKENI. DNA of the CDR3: TGTGCCAGCTCACCATCGGGGACCTTCTCTGGGGCCAACGTCCTGACTTTC. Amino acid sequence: CASSPSGTFSGANVLTF. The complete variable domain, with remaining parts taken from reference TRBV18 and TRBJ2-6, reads NAGVMQNPRHLVRRRGQEARLRCSPMKGHSHVYWYRQLPEEGLKFMVYLQKENIIDESGMPKERFSAEFPKEGPSILRIQQVVRGDSAAYFCASSPSGTFSGANVLTFGAGSRLTVL.

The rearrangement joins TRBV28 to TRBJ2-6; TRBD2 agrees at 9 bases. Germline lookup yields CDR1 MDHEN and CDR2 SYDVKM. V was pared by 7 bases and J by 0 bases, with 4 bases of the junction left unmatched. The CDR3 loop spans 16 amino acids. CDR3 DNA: TGTGCCAGCAATGTAGCGGGAGTCTCTGGGGCCAACGTCCTGACTTTC. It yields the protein CASNVAGVSGANVLTF.

The CDR3: CASKRWQAKNTEAFF. The CDR3 nucleotides read TGTGCCAGCAAAAGGTGGCAGGCCAAGAACACTGAAGCTTTCTTT. This rearrangement joins TRBV5-8 to TRBJ1-1; D is uncertain. In germline, CDR1 is SGHTS, CDR2 YDEGEE. V lost 6 bases and J lost 1, with 16 bases in between. The CDR3 is 15 residues long.

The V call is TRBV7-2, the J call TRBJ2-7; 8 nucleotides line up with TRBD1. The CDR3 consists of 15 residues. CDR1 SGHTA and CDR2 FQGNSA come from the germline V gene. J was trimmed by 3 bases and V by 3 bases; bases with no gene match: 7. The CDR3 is CASSFPGTGFYEQYF. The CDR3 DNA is TGTGCCAGCAGCTTTCCCGGGACAGGATTCTACGAGCAGTACTTC.